These 2 T cell receptor beta chains originate from one sample sequenced in a study of blood T cell repertoires in COVID-19. Profiling relied on immunoSEQ multiplex PCR, and the TCRdb table lists in-frame clones only, not all of them. The sample consists of 150,000 or so clones, about 90% of them appearing once. The sample consisted of peripheral blood. The receptors come from a man aged 50 to 60 with acute or convalescent COVID-19.

The chain employs TRBV6-5 and TRBJ1-3; 8 nucleotides align to TRBD1. V lost 5 bases and J lost 8; bases outside the gene matches: 5. Germline V gene data show CDR1 as MNHEY and CDR2 as SVGAGI. The CDR3 is 13 amino acids. CDR3 residues: CASSTTGGDTIYF. Here the CDR3 DNA reads TGTGCCAGCAGTACCACAGGGGGGGACACCATATATTTT.

This rearrangement joins TRBV4-2 to TRBJ2-7; D possibly corresponds to TRBD2 (6 bases). The germline V and J ends were trimmed by 0 bases and 3 bases, with 15 bases remaining between them. CDR3 length equals 16 residues. Germline CDR1 LGHNA, CDR2 YNFKEQ. The CDR3: CASSQDQEGGGYEQYF. In DNA form, the CDR3 reads TGTGCCAGCAGCCAAGATCAGGAGGGAGGCGGCTACGAGCAGTACTTC.